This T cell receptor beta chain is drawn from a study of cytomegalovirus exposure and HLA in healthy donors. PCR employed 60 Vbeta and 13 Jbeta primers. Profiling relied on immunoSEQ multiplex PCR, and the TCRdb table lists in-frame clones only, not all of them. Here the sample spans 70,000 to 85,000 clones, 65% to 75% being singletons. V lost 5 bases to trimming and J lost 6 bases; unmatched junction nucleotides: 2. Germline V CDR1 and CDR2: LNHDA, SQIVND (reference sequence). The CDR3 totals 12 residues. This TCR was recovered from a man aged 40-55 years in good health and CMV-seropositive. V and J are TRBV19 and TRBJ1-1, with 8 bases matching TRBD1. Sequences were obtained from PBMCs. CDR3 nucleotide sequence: TGTGCCAGTAGTGTGACAGGGGCTGAAGCTTTCTTT. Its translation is CASSVTGAEAFF.